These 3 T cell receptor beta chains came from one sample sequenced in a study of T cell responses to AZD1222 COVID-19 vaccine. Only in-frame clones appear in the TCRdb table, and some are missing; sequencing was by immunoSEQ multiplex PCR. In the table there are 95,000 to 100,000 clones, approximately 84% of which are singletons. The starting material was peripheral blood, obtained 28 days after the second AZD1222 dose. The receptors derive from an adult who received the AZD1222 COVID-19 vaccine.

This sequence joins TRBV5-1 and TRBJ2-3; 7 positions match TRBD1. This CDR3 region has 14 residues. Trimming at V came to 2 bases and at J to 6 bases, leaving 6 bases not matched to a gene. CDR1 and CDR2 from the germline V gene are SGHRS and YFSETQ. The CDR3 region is CASSFQGVGDTQYF. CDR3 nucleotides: TGCGCCAGCAGCTTCCAGGGGGTAGGGGATACGCAGTATTTT.

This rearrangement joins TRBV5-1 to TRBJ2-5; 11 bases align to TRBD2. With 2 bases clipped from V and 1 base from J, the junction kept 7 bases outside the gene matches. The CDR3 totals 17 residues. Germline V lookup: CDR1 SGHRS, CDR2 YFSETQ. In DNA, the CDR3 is TGCGCCAGCAGCTTTCTAGCGGGGGGACCGATCCAAGAGACCCAGTACTTC. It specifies CASSFLAGGPIQETQYF. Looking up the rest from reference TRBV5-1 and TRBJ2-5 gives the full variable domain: KAGVTQTPRYLIKTRGQQVTLSCSPISGHRSVSWYQQTPGQGLQFLFEYFSETQRNKGNFPGRFSGRQFSNSRSEMNVSTLELGDSALYLCASSFLAGGPIQETQYFGPGTRLLVL.

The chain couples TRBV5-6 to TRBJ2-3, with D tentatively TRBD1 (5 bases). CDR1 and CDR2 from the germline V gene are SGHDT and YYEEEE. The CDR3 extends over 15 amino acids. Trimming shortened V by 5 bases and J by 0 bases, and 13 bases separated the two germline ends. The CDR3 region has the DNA TGTGCCAGCAGTCTAAGACAGACTAGCACAGATACGCAGTATTTT. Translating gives CASSLRQTSTDTQYF.